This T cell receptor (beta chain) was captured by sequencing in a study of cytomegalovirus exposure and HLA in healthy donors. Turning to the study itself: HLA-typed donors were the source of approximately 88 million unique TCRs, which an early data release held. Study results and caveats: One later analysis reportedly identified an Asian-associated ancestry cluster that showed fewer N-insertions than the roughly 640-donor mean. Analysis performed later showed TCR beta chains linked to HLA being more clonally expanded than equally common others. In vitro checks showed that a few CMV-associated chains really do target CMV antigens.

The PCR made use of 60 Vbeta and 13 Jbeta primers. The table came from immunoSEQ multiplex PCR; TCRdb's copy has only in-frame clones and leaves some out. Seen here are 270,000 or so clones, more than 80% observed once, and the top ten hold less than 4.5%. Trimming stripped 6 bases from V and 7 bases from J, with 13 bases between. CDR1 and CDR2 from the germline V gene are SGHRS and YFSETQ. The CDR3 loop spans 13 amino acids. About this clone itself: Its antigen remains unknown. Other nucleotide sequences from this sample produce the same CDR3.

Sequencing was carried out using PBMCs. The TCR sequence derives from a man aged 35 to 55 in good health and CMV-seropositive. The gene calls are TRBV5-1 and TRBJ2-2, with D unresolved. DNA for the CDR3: TGCGCCAGCACCAATACCCCCGGCGGGGAGCTGTTTTTT. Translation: CASTNTPGGELFF.